This TCR beta chain appears in the sequencing data of a study of blood T cell repertoires in COVID-19. Background on the study: Samples of COVID-19 (acute and convalescent) were obtained from the United States, Italy and Spain. T cells, B-cell-depleted T cells, or PBMCs provided the cDNA or gDNA that served as material.

Looked up from germline, CDR1 is MNHNY and CDR2 is SVGAGI (reference sequence). J lost 4 bases, V lost 5 bases, and 4 bases had no gene match. This CDR3 spans 13 amino acids. Original processing methods: Estimation of nucleated cell counts was performed using reference gene primer amplification. Clones were sequenced by immunoSEQ multiplex PCR, and TCRdb holds only the in-frame ones, with some missing. V and J calls plus clone size are reproduced from that table; the DNA served to infer D and trimming. The table has tens of thousands of clones, more than 75% seen once; the top ten hold around 1.3%. The material sequenced was peripheral blood. The chain couples TRBV6-6 to TRBJ1-2, with 7 positions matching TRBD1. This receptor was identified in a man between 60 and 75 years old with acute or convalescent COVID-19. CDR3 in amino acids: CASSRDRLYGYTF. CDR3 nucleotides: TGTGCCAGCAGTAGGGACAGACTCTATGGCTACACCTTC.